Listed below are T cell receptor beta chains from one sample, sequenced in a study of blood T cell repertoires in COVID-19. The method was immunoSEQ multiplex PCR; TCRdb's version includes in-frame clones alone and lacks a portion of them. The data show fewer than 500,000 clones, roughly 90% seen once. Sequencing used PBMCs or T cells enriched from blood (not recorded which). These receptors came from a young woman with acute COVID-19. Each CDR3 is given with its conserved first and last residue. D genes are given only for firm matches. Some rows have no size entry. The others give once, few or many, or a class for an expanded clone.

size: .; V: TRBV19; D: TRBD1; J: TRBJ1-4; DNA: TGTGCCAGTAGGTTCCGGGACAGGACTAATGAAAAACTGTTTTTT; CDR3: CASRFRDRTNEKLFF
size: .; V: TRBV21-1; D: .; J: TRBJ1-1; DNA: TGTGCCAGCAGCAAAGGTCGCCTATTCAGGGGGGTAATCCCTAGGAACACTGAAGCTTTCTTT; CDR3: CASSKGRLFRGVIPRNTEAFF
size: .; V: TRBV13; D: .; J: TRBJ1-3; DNA: TGTGCCAGCTCAACTCAGGGGTCCTCTGGAAACACCATATATTTT; CDR3: CASSTQGSSGNTIYF
size: .; V: TRBV4-1; D: TRBD1; J: TRBJ2-7; DNA: TGCGCCAGCAGCCAGAGGGACAGGCCCTCCTACGAGCAGTACTTC; CDR3: CASSQRDRPSYEQYF
size: .; V: TRBV6-5; D: TRBD2; J: TRBJ2-7; DNA: TGTGCCAGCAGTCTAGCGGGGGAGAGTTACGAGCAGTACTTC; CDR3: CASSLAGESYEQYF
size: .; V: TRBV2; D: .; J: TRBJ1-5; DNA: TGTGCCAGCAATCAACAGGGCCAATTGAACAATCAGCCCCAGCATTTT; CDR3: CASNQQGQLNNQPQHF
size: few; V: TRBV19; D: TRBD1; J: TRBJ1-2; DNA: TGTGCCAGTAGTATTTTGCCGGGACAGGGAAACTATGGCTACACCTTC; CDR3: CASSILPGQGNYGYTF
size: .; V: TRBV29-1; D: .; J: TRBJ1-6; DNA: TGCAGCGTTGGGGAGGGAGGACATTCACCCCTCCACTTT; CDR3: CSVGEGGHSPLHF
size: .; V: TRBV5-1; D: .; J: TRBJ2-7; DNA: TGCGCCAGCAGCACCGAGGGTGTCTACGAGCAGTACTTC; CDR3: CASSTEGVYEQYF
size: .; V: TRBV4-2; D: TRBD1; J: TRBJ1-6; DNA: TGTGCCAGCAGCCCGGCTGGACAGGAGGGGTATAATTCACCCCTCCACTTT; CDR3: CASSPAGQEGYNSPLHF
size: .; V: TRBV2; D: .; J: TRBJ2-1; DNA: TGTGCCAGCAGCGAAAACAGGGACAATGAGCAGTTCTTC; CDR3: CASSENRDNEQFF
size: .; V: TRBV4-3; D: TRBD1; J: TRBJ2-5; DNA: TGCGCCAGCAGCCAAGATTTTGGGGGACAGGAGACCCAGTACTTC; CDR3: CASSQDFGGQETQYF
size: once; V: TRBV2; D: TRBD1; J: TRBJ1-6; DNA: TGTGCCAGCAGTGGACAGGGCACCTATAATTCACCCCTCCACTTT; CDR3: CASSGQGTYNSPLHF
size: .; V: TRBV29-1; D: TRBD1; J: TRBJ2-7; DNA: TGCAGCGTTGAAGTACAGGGGTTGGAGCAGTACTTC; CDR3: CSVEVQGLEQYF
size: .; V: TRBV7-3; D: TRBD1; J: TRBJ2-7; DNA: TGTGCCAGCAGCTGGTTTCCCGGGACAGGGTACGAGCAGTACTTC; CDR3: CASSWFPGTGYEQYF
size: .; V: TRBV19; D: TRBD2; J: TRBJ2-7; DNA: TGTGCCAGTAGTATGGGCGGGGGAGACTACGAGCAGTACTTC; CDR3: CASSMGGGDYEQYF
size: .; V: TRBV18; D: TRBD1; J: TRBJ2-7; DNA: TGTGCCAGCTCACCGGACAGGGTTTTATACGAGCAGTACTTC; CDR3: CASSPDRVLYEQYF
size: .; V: TRBV10-3; D: .; J: TRBJ1-2; DNA: TGTGCCATCAGTGGAGCCCCTAGGCAGGCGGGAGACTATGGCTACACCTTC; CDR3: CAISGAPRQAGDYGYTF
size: .; V: TRBV4-3; D: .; J: TRBJ1-2; DNA: TGCGCCAGCAGCCAAGATACCACGGGGGGATGGGAAGGCTACACCTTC; CDR3: CASSQDTTGGWEGYTF
size: once; V: TRBV6-5; D: .; J: TRBJ1-1; DNA: TGTGCCAGCAGTCATACAGGGAACACTGAAGCTTTCTTT; CDR3: CASSHTGNTEAFF
size: .; V: TRBV6-5; D: .; J: TRBJ2-3; DNA: TGTGCCAGCAGCCTAGGACAGATTGGGACAGATACGCAGTATTTT; CDR3: CASSLGQIGTDTQYF
size: .; V: TRBV12-3/TRBV12-4; D: .; J: TRBJ2-7; DNA: TGTGCCAGCAGTTCGAGGGGGAGAGGGTACTTC; CDR3: CASSSRGRGYF
size: .; V: TRBV30; D: .; J: TRBJ1-1; DNA: TGTGCCTGGAGGGGCCCCGGCAGCTTGAACACTGAAGCTTTCTTT; CDR3: CAWRGPGSLNTEAFF
size: .; V: TRBV15; D: .; J: TRBJ1-5; DNA: TGTGCCACCAGCAAGCAGGGCAATCAGCCCCAGCATTTT; CDR3: CATSKQGNQPQHF
size: .; V: TRBV7-8; D: TRBD1; J: TRBJ2-2; DNA: TGTGCCAGCAGCTTAGCAGGGGGCGAAGCCGGGGAGCTGTTTTTT; CDR3: CASSLAGGEAGELFF
size: .; V: TRBV4-2; D: .; J: TRBJ2-2; DNA: TGTGCCAGCAGCCAGAGCGTGAACACCGGGGAGCTGTTTTTT; CDR3: CASSQSVNTGELFF
size: .; V: TRBV9; D: TRBD1; J: TRBJ1-4; DNA: TGTGCCAGCAGCGAGTCAGGGGGCGGGAGCAAACTGTTTTTT; CDR3: CASSESGGGSKLFF
size: .; V: TRBV7-6; D: TRBD1; J: TRBJ1-1; DNA: TGTGCCAGCAGCCCCGCGGCAGGGGGGAGCACTGAAGCTTTCTTT; CDR3: CASSPAAGGSTEAFF
size: .; V: TRBV5-1; D: .; J: TRBJ2-5; DNA: TGCGCCAGCAGCTTAACCCCGACAGCGTTGAGTCTCCAAGAGACCCAGTACTTC; CDR3: CASSLTPTALSLQETQYF
size: .; V: TRBV7-3; D: TRBD1; J: TRBJ2-7; DNA: TGTGCCAGCAGCTTAGGCAGGGGGCTTGTGTACGAGCAGTACTTC; CDR3: CASSLGRGLVYEQYF
size: .; V: TRBV5-6; D: TRBD1; J: TRBJ1-2; DNA: TGTGCCAGCAGCTTTGGGACAGGGCCTAACTATGGCTACACCTTC; CDR3: CASSFGTGPNYGYTF
size: .; V: TRBV7-9; D: .; J: TRBJ1-2; DNA: TGTGCCAGCAGCCCAAACTACAGGGTGGGGTTCTATGGCTACACCTTC; CDR3: CASSPNYRVGFYGYTF
size: .; V: TRBV11-2; D: .; J: TRBJ2-2; DNA: TGTGCCAGCAGCTTCGGGACACGCACCGGGGAGCTGTTTTTT; CDR3: CASSFGTRTGELFF
size: .; V: TRBV24-1; D: TRBD2; J: TRBJ2-1; DNA: TGTGCCACCAGTGATCAGACTAGCGGGGTACCCAACAATGAGCAGTTCTTC; CDR3: CATSDQTSGVPNNEQFF
size: .; V: TRBV18; D: .; J: TRBJ1-5; DNA: TGTGCCAGCTCACCTGAGCTGGTGAGGGTTAACCCCCTTAGCAATCAGCCCCAGCATTTT; CDR3: CASSPELVRVNPLSNQPQHF
size: .; V: TRBV2; D: .; J: TRBJ1-6; DNA: TGTGCCAGCAGGGCTACGGGGAATTCACCCCTCCACTTT; CDR3: CASRATGNSPLHF
size: .; V: TRBV21-1; D: .; J: TRBJ2-1; DNA: TGTGCCAGCAGCAAAGTGGGAGCGGGGGGAGTCGATGAGCAGTTCTTC; CDR3: CASSKVGAGGVDEQFF
size: .; V: TRBV5-1; D: TRBD1; J: TRBJ1-1; DNA: TGCGCCAGCACTTTCACAGGGGGCTACACTGAAGCTTTCTTT; CDR3: CASTFTGGYTEAFF
size: .; V: TRBV28; D: .; J: TRBJ2-7; DNA: TGTGCCAGCAGTTCAAGCGCCTACGAGCAGTACTTC; CDR3: CASSSSAYEQYF
size: .; V: TRBV6-2/TRBV6-3; D: TRBD2; J: TRBJ2-3; DNA: TGTGCCAGCAGCACCTCGGGAGCGGGGGGGAGCCCGCAGTATTTT; CDR3: CASSTSGAGGSPQYF
size: .; V: TRBV9; D: .; J: TRBJ2-5; DNA: TGTGCCAGCAGCCCGAGGGTCACTCGAGGGGAGACCCAGTACTTC; CDR3: CASSPRVTRGETQYF
size: .; V: TRBV28; D: TRBD2; J: TRBJ2-5; DNA: TGTGCCAGCAGTTTAGAGCGGGAACCCCAGTACTTC; CDR3: CASSLEREPQYF
size: few; V: TRBV20-1; D: .; J: TRBJ2-7; DNA: TGCAGTGCACCCCTAGCCGGCGAGCAGTACTTC; CDR3: CSAPLAGEQYF
size: .; V: TRBV3-1/TRBV3-2; D: TRBD1; J: TRBJ1-3; DNA: TGTGCCAGCAGCTGGCAGGGGGTCTCTGGAAACACCATATATTTT; CDR3: CASSWQGVSGNTIYF
size: .; V: TRBV5-5; D: .; J: TRBJ2-7; DNA: TGTGCCAGCAGCTTGGTCTGGGAGAATTACGAGCAGTACTTC; CDR3: CASSLVWENYEQYF
size: .; V: TRBV4-1; D: TRBD1; J: TRBJ1-2; DNA: TGCGCCAGCAGCCAGCGGGCAGGGGGCGCCCCTCGGGGCTACACCTTC; CDR3: CASSQRAGGAPRGYTF
size: .; V: TRBV20-1; D: TRBD1; J: TRBJ2-5; DNA: TGCAGCAGACAGGGAGAGGAGACCCAGTACTTC; CDR3: CSRQGEETQYF
size: once; V: TRBV6-5; D: TRBD2; J: TRBJ2-1; DNA: TGTGCCAGCAGCCCGACGGGGGGGCCCTACAATGAGCAGTTCTTC; CDR3: CASSPTGGPYNEQFF
size: .; V: TRBV18; D: TRBD1; J: TRBJ2-1; DNA: TGTGCCAGCTCACTTCCGAAAGCCGGGACAGAGGGTGAGCAGTTCTTC; CDR3: CASSLPKAGTEGEQFF
size: .; V: TRBV5-1; D: TRBD1; J: TRBJ1-4; DNA: TGCGCCAGCAGCTTCGGGACAGGGGGGATTCGTTCTAATGAAAAACTGTTTTTT; CDR3: CASSFGTGGIRSNEKLFF
size: .; V: TRBV6-5; D: .; J: TRBJ1-1; DNA: TGTGCCAGCGATAGAGACCGGGCGGGGACTGAAGCTTTCTTT; CDR3: CASDRDRAGTEAFF
size: once; V: TRBV7-3; D: TRBD1; J: TRBJ1-6; DNA: TGTGCCAGCAGCCTTCTGGGACAGGGTGGATCACCCCTCCACTTT; CDR3: CASSLLGQGGSPLHF
size: once; V: TRBV4-3; D: TRBD2; J: TRBJ2-5; DNA: TGCGCCAGCAGCCAAGAGCTGTGGACTAGCGGGGAAGAGACCCAGTACTTC; CDR3: CASSQELWTSGEETQYF